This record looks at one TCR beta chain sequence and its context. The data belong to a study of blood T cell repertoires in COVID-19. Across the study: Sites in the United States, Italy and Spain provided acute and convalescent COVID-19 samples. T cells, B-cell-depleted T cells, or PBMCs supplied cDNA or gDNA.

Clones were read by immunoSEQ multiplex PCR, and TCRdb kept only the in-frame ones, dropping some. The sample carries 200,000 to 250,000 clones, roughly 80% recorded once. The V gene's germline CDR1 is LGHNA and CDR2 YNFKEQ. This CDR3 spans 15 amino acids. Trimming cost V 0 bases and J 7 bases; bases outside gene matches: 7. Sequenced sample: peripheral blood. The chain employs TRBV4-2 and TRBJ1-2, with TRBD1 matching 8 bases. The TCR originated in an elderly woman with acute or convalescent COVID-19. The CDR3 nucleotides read TGTGCCAGCAGCCAAGATCTAGGCAGGGGGCTTGGCTACACCTTC. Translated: CASSQDLGRGLGYTF.